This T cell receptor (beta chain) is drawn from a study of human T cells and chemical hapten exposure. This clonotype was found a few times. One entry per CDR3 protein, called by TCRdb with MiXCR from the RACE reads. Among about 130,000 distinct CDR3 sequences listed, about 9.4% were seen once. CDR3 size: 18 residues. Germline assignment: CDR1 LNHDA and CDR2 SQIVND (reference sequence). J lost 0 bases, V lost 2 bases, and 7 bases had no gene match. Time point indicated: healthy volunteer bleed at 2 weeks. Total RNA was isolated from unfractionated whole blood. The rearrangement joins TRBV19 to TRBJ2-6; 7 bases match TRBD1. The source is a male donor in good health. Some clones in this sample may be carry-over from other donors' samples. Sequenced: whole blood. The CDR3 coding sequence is TGTGCCAGTAGTATATACAACAGGGGATTCTCTGGGGCCAACGTCCTGACTTTC. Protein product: CASSIYNRGFSGANVLTF. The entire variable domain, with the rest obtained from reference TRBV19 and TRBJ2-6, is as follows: DGGITQSPKYLFRKEGQNVTLSCEQNLNHDAMYWYRQDPGQGLRLIYYSQIVNDFQKGDIAEGYSVSREKKESFPLTVTSAQKNPTAFYLCASSIYNRGFSGANVLTFGAGSRLTVL.